This entry lists 32 T cell receptor beta chains sequenced from one sample in a study of cytomegalovirus exposure and HLA in healthy donors. Amplification used 60 Vbeta primers and 13 Jbeta primers. Sequencing was performed with immunoSEQ multiplex PCR; in TCRdb, only in-frame clones are kept and a portion is missing. The sample has under 250,000 clones, 82% seen once; the top ten hold 2.7%. Sequenced material: PBMCs. These TCRs come from a woman in her 40s in good health and CMV-seronegative.

V and J are TRBV18 and TRBJ1-2, with a weak D call TRBD1 (6 bases). Trimming took off 2 bases at V and 4 bases at J, with 17 bases between the two ends. Germline CDR1 KGHSH, CDR2 LQKENI. The CDR3 covers 16 residues. CDR3 nucleotides: TGTGCCAGCTCACCAGCTGGACAGCCCCGGGGCTATGGCTACACCTTC. This gives the protein CASSPAGQPRGYGYTF.

The V gene is TRBV19, the J gene TRBJ1-5, with 12 bases matching TRBD1. CDR3 length equals 18 residues. Unmatched junction bases numbered 8, after V lost 4 bases and J lost 1 base. Germline V CDR1 and CDR2: LNHDA, SQIVND (reference sequence). Here the CDR3 DNA reads TGTGCCAGTAGTAGAACCGGGACAGGGGGCGGGAGCAATCAGCCCCAGCATTTT. Its protein product is CASSRTGTGGGSNQPQHF.

As regards this clone: Other DNA sequences in the sample encode the same CDR3. The chain has TRBV18 and TRBJ2-3; D is possibly TRBD1 (5 bases). CDR3 size: 12 residues. CDR1 is KGHSH and CDR2 is LQKENI in the germline V gene. V gave up 6 bases and J gave up 4 bases, with 8 bases separating them. The CDR3 spells CASSPTADTQYF. CDR3 nucleotide sequence: TGTGCCAGCTCTCCGACAGCAGATACGCAGTATTTT. The full variable domain, with the rest looked up from reference TRBV18 and TRBJ2-3, is NAGVMQNPRHLVRRRGQEARLRCSPMKGHSHVYWYRQLPEEGLKFMVYLQKENIIDESGMPKERFSAEFPKEGPSILRIQQVVRGDSAAYFCASSPTADTQYFGPGTRLTVL.

CDR3 residues: CASSVVGQSNTGELFF. CDR3 nucleotide sequence: TGTGCCAGCAGCGTAGTAGGACAGTCGAACACCGGGGAGCTGTTTTTT. This chain links TRBV9 with TRBJ2-2; a weak D match, TRBD1 (6 bases). CDR3 size: 16 residues. V lost 0 bases and J lost 0, with 9 bases in between. The germline CDR1 and CDR2 sequences are SGDLS and YYNGEE.

CDR3 sequence reads: CSAHQLDNGELFF. CDR3 in DNA: TGCAGCGCCCACCAACTCGACAACGGGGAGCTGTTTTTT. The V and J genes are TRBV29-1 and TRBJ2-2; D unclear. CDR1 and CDR2 (germline): SQVTM, ANQGSEA. This CDR3 is 13 amino acids long. The V and J ends lost 7 bases and 7 bases respectively, with 16 bases between them.

V is TRBV29-1 and J is TRBJ1-2; perhaps TRBD1 as D (6 bases). Germline assignment: CDR1 SQVTM and CDR2 ANQGSEA. The CDR3 sequence is 16 residues long. V lost 2 bases and J 4 bases, leaving 20 bases between the germline ends. CDR3 bases: TGCAGCGTTGAAATGGTTCCAGGGGAAAGGGGCTATGGCTACACCTTC. Protein sequence: CSVEMVPGERGYGYTF.

The V and J genes are TRBV7-2 and TRBJ2-5, with TRBD2 matching over 9 bases. The J call may be faulty, since TRBJ2-7 better matches the DNA end. The germline V gene has CDR1 SGHTA and CDR2 FQGNSA. CDR3 length: 18 amino acids. This chain's CDR3 is CASSLQDRLAGWYYEQYF. CDR3 nucleotide sequence: TGTGCCAGCAGCTTACAGGATCGGCTAGCGGGATGGTACTACGAGCAGTACTTC.

This chain uses TRBV2 with TRBJ1-1; a weak D match, TRBD1 (5 bases). The CDR3 length is 15 residues. Germline V CDR1 and CDR2: SNHLY, FYNNEI. Deletions cut 2 bases from V and 7 bases from J, with 17 bases between. The CDR3, as DNA: TGTGCCAGCAGTGAACAAGCACGGGGGTTGGGTGAAGCTTTCTTT. Translation: CASSEQARGLGEAFF.

The gene calls are TRBV13 and TRBJ2-7, with a tentative D call TRBD2 (5 bases). The length of the CDR3 is 15 residues. Germline CDR1 and CDR2: PRHDT and FYEKMQ (reference sequence). V dropped 4 bases and J dropped 4 bases, with 17 bases sitting between them. The chain's CDR3 is CASSSRSSWAYEQYF. The CDR3 DNA sequence: TGTGCCAGCAGCTCCCGGTCTAGCTGGGCGTACGAGCAGTACTTC.

This clone was detected once. This rearrangement joins TRBV6-6 to TRBJ1-1; D not certain. In germline, CDR1 is MNHNY, CDR2 SVGAGI (reference sequence). With 5 bases removed from V and 6 bases from J, the gap between germline ends came to 19 bases. This CDR3 is 15 amino acids long. The CDR3: CASSDRGLENSEAFF. The CDR3 region has the DNA TGTGCCAGCAGTGACCGAGGGTTGGAAAACTCTGAAGCTTTCTTT.

V is TRBV13 and J is TRBJ2-5; 8 positions match TRBD2. Germline V gene sequence: CDR1 PRHDT, CDR2 FYEKMQ (reference sequence). The CDR3 consists of 18 residues. Trimming cost V 6 bases and J 1 base; bases outside gene matches: 16. CDR3 in amino acids: CASSWTLGSGAFQETQYF. The CDR3 DNA sequence: TGTGCCAGCAGTTGGACCTTAGGTAGCGGGGCCTTCCAAGAGACCCAGTACTTC.

The chain couples TRBV7-9 to TRBJ1-2, with 8 bases aligning to TRBD1. Germline CDR1 is SEHNR and CDR2 is FQNEAQ (reference sequence). V shed 5 bases and J 4 bases; nucleotides not matched to a gene: 6. This CDR3 comprises 14 residues. CDR3 protein: CASSAPTGVYGYTF. CDR3 bases: TGTGCCAGCAGCGCCCCGACAGGGGTCTATGGCTACACCTTC.

The gene calls are TRBV27 and TRBJ1-4, with D tentatively TRBD1 (6 bases). Germline V gene sequence: CDR1 MNHEY, CDR2 SMNVEV (reference sequence). V lost 5 bases to trimming and J lost 0 bases, with 19 bases between them. The CDR3 runs 18 residues. The CDR3 loop reads CASSPLLRTDTTNEKLFF. CDR3 nucleotides: TGTGCCAGCAGTCCTCTATTAAGGACAGATACAACTAATGAAAAACTGTTTTTT.

This chain links TRBV9 with TRBJ1-4, with D hard to call. Between the trimmed V and J ends, which lost 4 bases and 4 bases, there was a span of 8 bases. Germline V lookup: CDR1 SGDLS, CDR2 YYNGEE. This CDR3 contains 13 residues. The CDR3 region has the DNA TGTGCCAGCAGCCGCGGGGATAATGAAAAACTGTTTTTT. Residues: CASSRGDNEKLFF. The complete variable domain, with remaining parts taken from reference TRBV9 and TRBJ1-4, reads DSGVTQTPKHLITATGQRVTLRCSPRSGDLSVYWYQQSLDQGLQFLIQYYNGEERAKGNILERFSAQQFPDLHSELNLSSLELGDSALYFCASSRGDNEKLFFGSGTQLSVL.

This clone appeared a few times. The chain joins TRBV19 to TRBJ1-4; a possible D gene is TRBD1 (5 bases). Deletions cut 2 bases from V and 10 bases from J, with 14 bases between. The germline V gene encodes CDR1 LNHDA and CDR2 SQIVND (reference sequence). CDR3 length: 14 amino acids. In nucleotides, the CDR3 is TGTGCCAGTAGTATAACCCAGGGTGATGGAAAACTGTTTTTT. Encoded protein: CASSITQGDGKLFF.

The chain links TRBV29-1 to TRBJ1-1; 7 nucleotides match TRBD1. This CDR3 is built from 11 residues. With 8 bases clipped from V and 3 bases from J, the junction kept 3 bases outside the gene matches. The V gene's germline CDR1 is SQVTM and CDR2 ANQGSEA. The CDR3 here is CSFRGDTEAFF. The CDR3 DNA reads as TGCAGCTTCAGGGGGGACACTGAAGCTTTCTTT.

The V and J genes are TRBV27 and TRBJ2-1; 11 nucleotides agree with TRBD2. This CDR3 comprises 16 residues. Per the germline V gene, CDR1 is MNHEY and CDR2 is SMNVEV (reference sequence). The ends lost 4 bases at V and 7 bases at J; junction bases unmatched: 9. Here the CDR3 DNA reads TGTGCCAGCAGTTCATCTAGCGGGAGGCCCGTAAATGAGCAGTTCTTC. It is translated as CASSSSSGRPVNEQFF.

This rearrangement joins TRBV27 to TRBJ1-2; TRBD1 might be the D (6 bases). From germline, CDR1 is MNHEY and CDR2 SMNVEV (reference sequence). This CDR3 contains 13 residues. V lost 3 bases and J lost 8, with 13 bases in between. For the CDR3, the DNA is TGTGCCAGCAGTTTTTACAGGGATCGAGGCTACACCTTC. This translates into CASSFYRDRGYTF.

This chain uses TRBV14 with TRBJ2-1; TRBD2 matches 7 bases. V gave up 0 bases and J gave up 8 bases; unmatched junction bases: 13. The CDR3 is 17 amino acids. Germline CDR1 SGHDN, CDR2 FVKESK. The CDR3: CASSQERGYGGSYEQFF. CDR3 in DNA: TGTGCCAGCAGCCAAGAGAGGGGCTACGGCGGGAGCTATGAGCAGTTCTTC.

The rearrangement links TRBV6-1 to TRBJ2-7; D might be TRBD1 (6 bases). The germline V and J ends were trimmed by 6 bases and 4 bases, with 10 bases remaining between them. Germline CDR1 is MNHNS and CDR2 is SASEGT. The CDR3 is made up of 12 amino acids. CDR3 sequence (DNA): TGTGCCAGCAGCCTGACAGGTTACGAGCAGTACTTC. It codes for CASSLTGYEQYF.

This sequence joins TRBV4-2 and TRBJ1-3; possible D gene TRBD1, 6 bases. The germline gives CDR1 LGHNA, CDR2 YNFKEQ. The CDR3 contains 16 residues. V was clipped by 0 bases and J by 0 bases, with 9 bases between them. CDR3 region: CASSQDGRGSGNTIYF. The DNA for the CDR3 is TGTGCCAGCAGCCAAGATGGCAGGGGCTCTGGAAACACCATATATTTT.

The rearrangement uses TRBV7-2 and TRBJ2-7, with D possibly TRBD2 on 6 matching bases. The germline CDR1 and CDR2 sequences are SGHTA and FQGNSA. This CDR3 contains 15 residues. V dropped 4 bases and J dropped 4 bases, with 17 bases sitting between them. CDR3 nucleotides: TGTGCCAGCAGCTCCACCCGGGGGAGTGGGTACGAGCAGTACTTC. The encoded protein is CASSSTRGSGYEQYF.

This sequence joins TRBV30 and TRBJ1-2; no definite D call. Per germline, CDR1 GTSNPN and CDR2 SVGIG (reference sequence). The V gene lost 7 bases and the J gene lost 2 bases, with 14 bases spanning the gap. The CDR3 consists of 13 residues. CDR3 bases: TGTGCCTTCACTCACCACTCGAACTATGGCTACACCTTC. Amino acid sequence: CAFTHHSNYGYTF. Supplemented by reference TRBV30 and TRBJ1-2, the full variable domain reads SQTIHQWPATLVQPVGSPLSLECTVEGTSNPNLYWYRQAAGRGLQLLFYSVGIGQISSEVPQNLSASRPQDRQFILSSKKLLLSDSGFYLCAFTHHSNYGYTFGSGTRLTVV.

This clone came up a few times. This chain joins TRBV27 and TRBJ2-7; D may be TRBD2 (6 bases). This CDR3 contains 13 residues. CDR1 and CDR2 from the germline V gene are MNHEY and SMNVEV (reference sequence). Between the trimmed V and J ends, which lost 5 bases and 6 bases, there was a span of 14 bases. The CDR3 nucleotides are TGTGCCAGCAGTAAGGACTACCGGGGCGAGCAGTACTTC. Its protein is CASSKDYRGEQYF.

The chain employs TRBV5-1 and TRBJ2-1; 7 bases map to TRBD2. J lost 1 base, V lost 4 bases, and 14 bases had no gene match. The CDR3 is 18 residues long. Germline V CDR1 and CDR2: SGHRS, YFSETQ. In DNA form, the CDR3 reads TGCGCCAGCAGCCCCACTATCGTTCTAGCGGCATCCTACAATGAGCAGTTCTTC. Translated: CASSPTIVLAASYNEQFF.

The CDR3, as DNA: TGTGCCAGCAGCTTTCCAGGGGCCTATGGCTACACCTTC. Translating it yields CASSFPGAYGYTF. The gene calls are TRBV11-2 and TRBJ1-2; the D gene is possibly TRBD1 (6 bases). CDR1 and CDR2 (germline): SGHAT, FQNNGV. V lost 3 bases to trimming and J lost 4 bases, with 9 bases between them. There are 13 residues in the CDR3.

The gene calls are TRBV7-7 and TRBJ2-2, with 7 bases aligning to TRBD1. The CDR3 runs to 16 residues. Germline V CDR1 and CDR2: SSHAT, FNYEAQ (reference sequence). V shed 0 bases, J shed 5 bases, and the junction held 6 bases outside the gene matches. The CDR3: CASSLAGGVGTGELFF. DNA of the CDR3: TGTGCCAGCAGCTTAGCAGGGGGCGTAGGGACCGGGGAGCTGTTTTTT.

The V gene is TRBV19, the J gene TRBJ1-1; D is ambiguous. V shed 7 bases and J shed 0 bases, with 9 bases lying between them. Germline V gene data show CDR1 as LNHDA and CDR2 as SQIVND (reference sequence). The CDR3 has 13 amino acids. The CDR3: CASTRTVNTEAFF. The CDR3 DNA sequence: TGTGCCAGTACCCGGACTGTGAACACTGAAGCTTTCTTT.

This clone was found once. This chain connects TRBV11-2 to TRBJ2-2; TRBD2 is a possible D gene (7 bases). Trimming left V 6 bases short and J 4 bases short, with 15 bases between. Germline assignment: CDR1 SGHAT and CDR2 FQNNGV. There are 15 residues in the CDR3. Here the CDR3 DNA reads TGTGCCAGCAGGGGGGCGGGAGTGGTCACCGGGGAGCTGTTTTTT. Protein product: CASRGAGVVTGELFF.

This clone showed up just a few times. This chain uses TRBV10-3 with TRBJ2-7; 9 positions match TRBD2. The ends lost 11 bases at V and 4 bases at J; junction bases unmatched: 18. This CDR3 has 16 amino acids. Germline values: CDR1 ENHRY, CDR2 SYGVKD. CDR3 protein: CAVMGLARGTSYEQYF. The CDR3 DNA follows: TGTGCCGTCATGGGACTAGCAAGGGGGACTTCGTACGAGCAGTACTTC.

V is TRBV5-1 and J is TRBJ2-3; D is ambiguous. Germline CDR1 is SGHRS and CDR2 is YFSETQ. The V and J ends lost 0 bases and 4 bases respectively, with 12 bases between them. This CDR3 is 15 amino acids long. The DNA of the CDR3 is TGCGCCAGCAGCTTGGGGTCGGAGACGGCAGATACGCAGTATTTT. This gives the protein CASSLGSETADTQYF.

The chain links TRBV5-1 to TRBJ2-3; D not resolved. CDR1 SGHRS and CDR2 YFSETQ come from the germline V gene. With 1 base removed from V and 4 bases from J, the gap between germline ends came to 10 bases. The CDR3 runs 14 residues. The CDR3 region is CASSLYIGPDTQYF. The CDR3 coding sequence is TGCGCCAGCAGCTTGTATATTGGCCCAGATACGCAGTATTTT.